Listed below are T cell receptor beta chains from one sample, sequenced in a study of blood T cells in healthy people across ages. TCRdb fed the 5' RACE reads into MiXCR, producing one record per CDR3 protein. Of about 670,000 distinct CDR3 sequences listed, roughly two fifths were seen once; the top ten hold 30%. Sequenced: blood. The receptors shown here come from a man aged 80 or over in good health. Each CDR3 is given with its conserved first and last residue. A D gene is named only where the DNA matches it firmly. Expanded clones are given a class, and other clones once, few, many or no size at all.

j_gene	d_gene	abundance	v_gene	CDR3aa	CDR3nt
TRBJ2-5	TRBD2	NA	TRBV9	CASSPQGLAGVETQYF	TGTGCCAGCAGCCCCCAGGGACTAGCGGGAGTAGAGACCCAGTACTTC
TRBJ1-1	NA	once	TRBV11-3	CASSVTMNTEAFF	TGTGCCAGCAGCGTAACCATGAACACTGAAGCTTTCTTT
TRBJ2-3	TRBD2	few	TRBV4-2	CASSQGHLAGGLADTQYF	TGTGCCAGCAGCCAAGGACATCTAGCGGGAGGGTTGGCAGATACGCAGTATTTT
TRBJ1-5	TRBD1	many	TRBV3-1	CASSPGTGGQPQHF	TGTGCCAGCAGCCCCGGGACAGGTGGTCAGCCCCAGCATTTT
TRBJ2-1	TRBD2	NA	TRBV7-2	CASTPPTSGGANEQFF	TGTGCCAGCACCCCGCCGACTAGCGGGGGGGCCAATGAGCAGTTCTTC
TRBJ1-6	NA	few	TRBV21-1	CASMEGQADSPLHF	TGTGCCAGCATGGAGGGACAGGCAGACTCACCCCTCCACTTT
TRBJ2-1	TRBD2	few	TRBV4-1	CASSQIAGGSRNEQFF	TGCGCCAGCAGCCAAATAGCGGGAGGGTCGAGGAATGAGCAGTTCTTC
TRBJ2-1	NA	few	TRBV9	CASSVRDGGRNEQFF	TGTGCCAGCAGCGTCCGGGACGGAGGTAGGAATGAGCAGTTCTTC
TRBJ2-3	TRBD2	NA	TRBV4-1	CASSPPTSGRTDTQYF	TGCGCCAGCAGCCCTCCGACTAGCGGGAGGACAGATACGCAGTATTTT
TRBJ1-1	TRBD1	NA	TRBV4-2	CASSPDRGLRAFF	TGTGCCAGCAGCCCAGACAGGGGGTTACGGGCTTTCTTT
TRBJ1-2	TRBD1	NA	TRBV6-2/TRBV6-3	CATDRANYGYTF	TGTGCCACCGACAGGGCAAACTATGGCTACACCTTC
TRBJ1-1	NA	few	TRBV5-1	CASSLDVGATTEAFF	TGCGCCAGCAGCTTGGATGTCGGCGCCACGACTGAAGCTTTCTTT
TRBJ2-5	TRBD1	many	TRBV29-1	CSVDFGQGEGTQYF	TGCAGCGTTGATTTTGGACAGGGGGAAGGGACCCAGTACTTC
TRBJ2-3	NA	few	TRBV7-2	CASSHRAGRDTQYF	TGTGCCAGCAGCCATCGGGCAGGGAGGGATACGCAGTATTTT
TRBJ2-7	NA	many	TRBV9	CASSGGSEQYF	TGTGCCAGCAGCGGGGGGAGCGAGCAGTACTTC